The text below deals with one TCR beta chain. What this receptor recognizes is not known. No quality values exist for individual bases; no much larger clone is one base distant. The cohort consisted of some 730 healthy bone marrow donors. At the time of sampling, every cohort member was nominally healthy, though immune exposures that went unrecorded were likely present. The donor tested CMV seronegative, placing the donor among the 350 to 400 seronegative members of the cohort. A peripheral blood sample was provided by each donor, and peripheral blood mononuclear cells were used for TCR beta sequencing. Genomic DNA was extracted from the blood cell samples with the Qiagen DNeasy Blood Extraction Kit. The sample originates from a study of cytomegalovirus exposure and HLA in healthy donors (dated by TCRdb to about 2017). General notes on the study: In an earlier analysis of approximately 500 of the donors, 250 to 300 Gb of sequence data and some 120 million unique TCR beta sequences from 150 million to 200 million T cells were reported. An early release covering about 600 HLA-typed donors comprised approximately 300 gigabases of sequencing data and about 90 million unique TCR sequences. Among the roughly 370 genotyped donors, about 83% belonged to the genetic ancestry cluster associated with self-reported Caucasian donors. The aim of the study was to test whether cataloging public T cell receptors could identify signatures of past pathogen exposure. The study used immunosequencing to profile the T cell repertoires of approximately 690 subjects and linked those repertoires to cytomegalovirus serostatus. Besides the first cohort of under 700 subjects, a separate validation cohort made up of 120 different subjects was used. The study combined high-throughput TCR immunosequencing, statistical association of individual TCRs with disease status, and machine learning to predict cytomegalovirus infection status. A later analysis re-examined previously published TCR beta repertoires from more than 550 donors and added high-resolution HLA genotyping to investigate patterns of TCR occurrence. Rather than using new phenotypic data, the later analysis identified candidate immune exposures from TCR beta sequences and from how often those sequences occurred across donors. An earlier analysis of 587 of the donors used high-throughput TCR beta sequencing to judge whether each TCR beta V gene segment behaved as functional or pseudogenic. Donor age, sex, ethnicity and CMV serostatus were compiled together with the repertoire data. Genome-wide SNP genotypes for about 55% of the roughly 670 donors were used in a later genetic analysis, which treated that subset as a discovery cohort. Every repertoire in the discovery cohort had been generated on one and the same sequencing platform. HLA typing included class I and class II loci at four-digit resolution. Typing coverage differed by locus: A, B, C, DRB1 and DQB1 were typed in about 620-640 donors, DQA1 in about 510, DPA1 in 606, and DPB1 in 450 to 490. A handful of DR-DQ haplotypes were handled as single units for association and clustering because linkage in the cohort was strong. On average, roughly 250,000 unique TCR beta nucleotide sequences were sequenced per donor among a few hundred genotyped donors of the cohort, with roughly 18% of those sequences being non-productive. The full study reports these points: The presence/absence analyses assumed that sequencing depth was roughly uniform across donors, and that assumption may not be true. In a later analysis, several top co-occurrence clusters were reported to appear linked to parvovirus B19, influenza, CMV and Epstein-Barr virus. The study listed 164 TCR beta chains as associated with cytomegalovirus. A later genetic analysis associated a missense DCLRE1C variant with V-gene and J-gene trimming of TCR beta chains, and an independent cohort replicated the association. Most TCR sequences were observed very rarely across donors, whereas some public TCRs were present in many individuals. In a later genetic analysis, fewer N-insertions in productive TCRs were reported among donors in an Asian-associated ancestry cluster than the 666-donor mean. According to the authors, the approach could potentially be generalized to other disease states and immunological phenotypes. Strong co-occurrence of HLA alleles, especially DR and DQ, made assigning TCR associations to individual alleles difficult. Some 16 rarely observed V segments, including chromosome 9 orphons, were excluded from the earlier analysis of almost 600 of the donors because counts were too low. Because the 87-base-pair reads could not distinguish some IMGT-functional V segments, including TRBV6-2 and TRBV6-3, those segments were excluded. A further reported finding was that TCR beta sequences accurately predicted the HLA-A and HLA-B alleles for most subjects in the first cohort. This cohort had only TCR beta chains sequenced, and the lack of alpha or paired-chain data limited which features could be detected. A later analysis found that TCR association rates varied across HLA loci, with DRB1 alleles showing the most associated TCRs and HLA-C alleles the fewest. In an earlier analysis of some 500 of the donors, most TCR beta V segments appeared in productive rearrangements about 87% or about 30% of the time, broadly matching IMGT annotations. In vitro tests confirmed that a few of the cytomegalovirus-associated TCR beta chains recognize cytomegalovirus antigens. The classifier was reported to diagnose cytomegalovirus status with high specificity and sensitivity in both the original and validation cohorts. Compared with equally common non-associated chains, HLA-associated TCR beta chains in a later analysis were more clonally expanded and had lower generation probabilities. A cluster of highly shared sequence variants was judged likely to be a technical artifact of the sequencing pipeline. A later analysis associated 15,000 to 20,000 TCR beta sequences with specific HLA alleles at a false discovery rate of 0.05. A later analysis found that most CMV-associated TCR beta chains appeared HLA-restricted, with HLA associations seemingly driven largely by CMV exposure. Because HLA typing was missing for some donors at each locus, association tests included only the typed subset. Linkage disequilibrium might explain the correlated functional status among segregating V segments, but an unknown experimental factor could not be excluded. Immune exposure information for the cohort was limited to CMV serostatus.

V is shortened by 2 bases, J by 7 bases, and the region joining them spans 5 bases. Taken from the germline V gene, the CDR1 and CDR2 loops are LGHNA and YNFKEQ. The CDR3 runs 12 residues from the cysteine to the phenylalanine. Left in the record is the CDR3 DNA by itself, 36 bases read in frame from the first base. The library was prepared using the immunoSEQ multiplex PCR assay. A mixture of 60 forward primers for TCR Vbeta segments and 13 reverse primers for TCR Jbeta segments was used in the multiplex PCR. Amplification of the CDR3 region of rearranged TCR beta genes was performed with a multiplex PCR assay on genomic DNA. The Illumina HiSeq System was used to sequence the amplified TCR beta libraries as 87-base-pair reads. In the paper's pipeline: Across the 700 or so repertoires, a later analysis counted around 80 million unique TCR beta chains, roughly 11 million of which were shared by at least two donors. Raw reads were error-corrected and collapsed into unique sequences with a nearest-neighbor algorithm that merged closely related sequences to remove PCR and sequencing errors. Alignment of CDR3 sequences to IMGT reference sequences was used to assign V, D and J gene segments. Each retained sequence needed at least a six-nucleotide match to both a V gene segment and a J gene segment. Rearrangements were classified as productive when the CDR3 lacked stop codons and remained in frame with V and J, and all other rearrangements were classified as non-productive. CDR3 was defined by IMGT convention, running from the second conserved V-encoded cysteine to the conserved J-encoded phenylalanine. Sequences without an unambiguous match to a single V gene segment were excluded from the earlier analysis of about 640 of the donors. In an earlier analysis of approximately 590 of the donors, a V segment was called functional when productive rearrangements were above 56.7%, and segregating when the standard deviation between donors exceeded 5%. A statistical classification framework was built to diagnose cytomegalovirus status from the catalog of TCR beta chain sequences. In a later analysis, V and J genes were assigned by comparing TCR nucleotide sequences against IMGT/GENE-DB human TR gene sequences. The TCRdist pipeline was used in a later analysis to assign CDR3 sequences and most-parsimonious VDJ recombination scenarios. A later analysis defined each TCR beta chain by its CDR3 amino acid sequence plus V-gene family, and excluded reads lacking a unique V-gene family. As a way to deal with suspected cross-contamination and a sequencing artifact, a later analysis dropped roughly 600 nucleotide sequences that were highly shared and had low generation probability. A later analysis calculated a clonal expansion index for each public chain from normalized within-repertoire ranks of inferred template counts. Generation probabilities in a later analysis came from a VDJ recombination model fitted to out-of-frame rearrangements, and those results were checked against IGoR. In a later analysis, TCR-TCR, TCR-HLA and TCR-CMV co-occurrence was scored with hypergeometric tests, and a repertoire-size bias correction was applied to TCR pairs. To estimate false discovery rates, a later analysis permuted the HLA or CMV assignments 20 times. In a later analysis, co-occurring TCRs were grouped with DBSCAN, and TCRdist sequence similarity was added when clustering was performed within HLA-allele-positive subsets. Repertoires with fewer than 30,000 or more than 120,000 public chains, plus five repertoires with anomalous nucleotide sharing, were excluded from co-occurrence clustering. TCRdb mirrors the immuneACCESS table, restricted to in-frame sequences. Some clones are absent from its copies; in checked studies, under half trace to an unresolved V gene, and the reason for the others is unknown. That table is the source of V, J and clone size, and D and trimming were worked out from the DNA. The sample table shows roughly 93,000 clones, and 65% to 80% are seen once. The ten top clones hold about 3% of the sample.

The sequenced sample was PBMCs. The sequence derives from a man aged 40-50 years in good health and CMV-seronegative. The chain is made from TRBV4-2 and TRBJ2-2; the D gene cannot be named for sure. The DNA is TGTGCCAGCAGCCAAATTAGCGGGGAGCTGTTTTTT. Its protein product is CASSQISGELFF.